This T cell receptor beta chain was identified during a study of blood T cell repertoires in COVID-19. The CDR3 contains 16 residues. Per germline, CDR1 PRHDT and CDR2 FYEKMQ (reference sequence). Trimming took off 5 bases at V and 0 bases at J, with 11 bases between the two ends. Sequenced by immunoSEQ multiplex PCR; TCRdb stores in-frame clones only, minus some. The sample consists of 250,000 to 300,000 clones, approximately 84% of them appearing once. Self-reported history from a screening survey and questionnaire set each donor's cohort. This TCR was recovered from a man between 50 and 59 years old who had recovered from COVID-19. Sequenced input: PBMCs or T cells enriched from blood (not recorded which). The genes are TRBV13 and TRBJ1-6; the D gene is possibly TRBD1 (6 bases). Here the CDR3 reads CASSPKQGSYNSPLHF. The CDR3 coding sequence is TGTGCCAGCAGCCCCAAACAGGGCTCCTATAATTCACCCCTCCACTTT.